A single T cell receptor (beta chain) is shown here with its context. Per the original methods: Scientists estimated how many nucleated cells there were by amplifying reference gene primers. The table came from immunoSEQ multiplex PCR; TCRdb's copy has only in-frame clones and leaves some out. V and J calls and clone size follow that table, whereas D and trimming were derived from the DNA. The repertoire holds 330,000 or so clones, over 80% seen once, with around 9.9% in the top ten. The data stem from a study of blood T cell repertoires in COVID-19. The germline CDR1 and CDR2 sequences are SGHDT and YYEEEE. CDR3 length equals 19 residues. The V and J ends lost 1 base and 0 bases, in that order; junction bases with no gene match: 14.

The rearrangement joins TRBV5-6 to TRBJ1-1; 8 bases fit TRBD1. The specimen sequenced was peripheral blood. The receptor was isolated from a man aged 30 to 39 with COVID-19, enrolled during active disease. This CDR3 reads CASSLPSRGLGAMNTEAFF. For the CDR3, the DNA is TGTGCCAGCAGCTTGCCGTCCAGGGGGCTAGGGGCGATGAACACTGAAGCTTTCTTT.